These 20 T cell receptor beta chains share one sample of origin, sequenced in a study of blood T cell repertoires in COVID-19. Measured with immunoSEQ multiplex PCR; TCRdb has only the in-frame clones, and not every one. This sample has about 250,000 clones; about 91% occur once, and the top ten carry around 6.6%. The specimen sequenced was peripheral blood. These receptor sequences come from a woman under 40 with COVID-19, enrolled during active disease.

The V call is TRBV2, the J call TRBJ2-2, with D perhaps TRBD2 (5 bases). This CDR3 region has 14 residues. Trimming removed 1 base at V and 4 bases at J, with 7 bases between. Germline values: CDR1 SNHLY, CDR2 FYNNEI. CDR3 nucleotides: TGTGCCAGCAGTGAAGTGGCGGGCACCGGGGAGCTGTTTTTT. Residues: CASSEVAGTGELFF.

A single count supports this clone. The V call is TRBV21-1, the J call TRBJ1-4; the D call of TRBD1 is as the table states it, not checked on the DNA. TRBV21-1 is marked as a pseudogene. This CDR3 has 15 amino acids. The CDR3 nucleotides read TGTGCCAGCAGCCCAAAGACAGGGTGTAATGAAAAACTGTTTTTT. Protein: CASSPKTGCNEKLFF.

V and J are TRBV9 and TRBJ1-4; TRBD1 matches 9 bases. Germline V gene sequence: CDR1 SGDLS, CDR2 YYNGEE. This CDR3 region has 15 residues. Trimming cost V 3 bases and J 7 bases; bases outside gene matches: 7. CDR3 loop: CASSAVTGGREKLFF. The CDR3 bases are TGTGCCAGCAGCGCCGTGACAGGGGGGCGTGAAAAACTGTTTTTT.

This clone was found once. The chain has TRBV10-3 and TRBJ2-4; TRBD1 matches at 8 bases. Looked up from germline, CDR1 is ENHRY and CDR2 is SYGVKD. Germline trimming cut 6 bases from V and 6 bases from J; bases unmatched to any gene: 7. This CDR3 comprises 14 residues. The CDR3 here is CAISEPGGGNIQYF. For the CDR3, the DNA is TGTGCCATCAGCGAACCAGGGGGCGGAAACATTCAGTACTTC.

This chain uses TRBV11-3 with TRBJ2-2, with 12 bases that match TRBD2. The CDR3 totals 15 residues. V was clipped by 2 bases and J by 5 bases; unmatched bases: 0. CDR1 is SGHNT, CDR2 YENEEA, per germline. CDR3 amino acids: CASSLTSGRTGELFF. In nucleotides, the CDR3 is TGTGCCAGCAGCTTAACTAGCGGGAGGACCGGGGAGCTGTTTTTT.

The chain carries TRBV4-2 and TRBJ2-3; D unclear. CDR1 LGHNA and CDR2 YNFKEQ come from the germline V gene. V shed 4 bases and J shed 0 bases, with 11 bases lying between them. The CDR3 consists of 15 residues. The CDR3 is CASSPLEESTDTQYF. The CDR3 DNA reads TGTGCCAGCAGCCCACTCGAAGAAAGCACAGATACGCAGTATTTT.

The CDR3 sequence is CASSTAGGASSYEQYF. In nucleotides, the CDR3 is TGTGCCAGCAGTACCGCGGGGGGCGCCAGCTCCTACGAGCAGTACTTC. The gene calls are TRBV7-9 and TRBJ2-7; 8 nucleotides align to TRBD2. V trimming: 6 bases; J trimming: 0 bases; junction bases outside the gene matches: 10. The CDR3 runs to 16 residues. Germline V lookup: CDR1 SEHNR, CDR2 FQNEAQ (reference sequence). Full variable domain (outside the CDR3, taken from reference TRBV7-9 and TRBJ2-7): DTGVSQNPRHKITKRGQNVTFRCDPISEHNRLYWYRQTLGQGPEFLTYFQNEAQLEKSRLLSDRFSAERPKGSFSTLEIQRTEQGDSAMYLCASSTAGGASSYEQYFGPGTRLTVT.

This chain connects TRBV7-2 to TRBJ2-3; the D is unclear. The CDR3 spans 12 residues. The germline V gene encodes CDR1 SGHTA and CDR2 FQGNSA. Trimming left V 7 bases short and J 2 bases short, with 7 bases between. The CDR3 sequence is CASTESTDTQYF. DNA of the CDR3: TGTGCCAGCACCGAGTCCACAGATACGCAGTATTTT.

This clone was counted once. The chain uses TRBV21-1 and TRBJ1-2. TRBV21-1 is labeled a pseudogene. This CDR3 has 17 amino acids. CDR3 coding DNA: TGTGCCAGCAGCAAAGACCGGTTTGGCGGGGCCAACTATGGCTACACCTTC. It encodes CASSKDRFGGANYGYTF.

The V gene is TRBV12-3 or TRBV12-4, the J gene TRBJ1-1, with D uncertain. The CDR3 consists of 13 residues. V dropped 3 bases and J dropped 1 base, with 6 bases sitting between them. This chain's CDR3 is CASSFRGNTEAFF. The CDR3 nucleotides read TGTGCCAGCAGTTTTAGAGGGAACACTGAAGCTTTCTTT.

The chain employs TRBV5-6 and TRBJ2-7; TRBD1 aligns across 8 bases. Unmatched junction bases numbered 3, after V lost 0 bases and J lost 4 bases. Germline CDR1 SGHDT, CDR2 YYEEEE. CDR3 length equals 14 residues. The CDR3 bases are TGTGCCAGCAGCTTGGGCAGGGGGCAATACGAGCAGTACTTC. It encodes CASSLGRGQYEQYF.

The gene calls are TRBV3-1 (or the pseudogene TRBV3-2) and TRBJ2-7; 8 nucleotides line up with TRBD2. V lost 4 bases to trimming and J lost 6 bases; unmatched junction nucleotides: 8. Per the germline V gene, CDR1 is LGHDT and CDR2 is YNNKEL (reference sequence). The CDR3 has 14 residues. The CDR3 bases are TGTGCCAGCAGCCCGAGGGCGGGAGGTAGCGAGCAGTACGTC. It codes for CASSPRAGGSEQYV.

This clone was detected once. The V call is TRBV19, the J call TRBJ2-2, with TRBD2 identical over 13 bases. Germline CDR1 reads LNHDA; CDR2 reads SQIVND (reference sequence). The CDR3 has 14 residues. The ends lost 9 bases at V and 5 bases at J; junction bases unmatched: 3. CDR3 region: CASTSGGVTGELFF. CDR3 nucleotides: TGTGCCAGCACTAGCGGGGGGGTAACCGGGGAGCTGTTTTTT. Complete variable domain (other parts from reference TRBV19 and TRBJ2-2): DGGITQSPKYLFRKEGQNVTLSCEQNLNHDAMYWYRQDPGQGLRLIYYSQIVNDFQKGDIAEGYSVSREKKESFPLTVTSAQKNPTAFYLCASTSGGVTGELFFGEGSRLTVL.

V usage is TRBV29-1 and J usage is TRBJ2-3, with 8 bases lining up with TRBD1. Losses at the gene ends were 6 bases for V and 3 bases for J; bases not matched to a gene: 5. This CDR3 region has 13 residues. Germline-derived CDR1 and CDR2 are SQVTM and ANQGSEA. The CDR3 nucleotides read TGCAGCGTCCCGGGACAGGAGACAGATACGCAGTATTTT. Translation: CSVPGQETDTQYF.

The CDR3 region has the DNA TGTGCCAGCAGAAATGGCGGCAGGGGGCGCGTCGGCTACACCTTC. It translates to CASRNGGRGRVGYTF. The chain carries TRBV2 and TRBJ1-2; TRBD1 aligns across 8 bases. This CDR3 is built from 15 residues. CDR1 and CDR2 (germline): SNHLY, FYNNEI. Trimming cost V 6 bases and J 8 bases; bases outside gene matches: 14.

The chain has TRBV5-5 and TRBJ1-2; no firm D call. CDR1 and CDR2 (germline): SGHKS, YYEKEE (reference sequence). V lost 1 base and J lost 4, with 11 bases in between. The CDR3 covers 14 residues. This CDR3 reads CASSLSGIIYGYTF. The CDR3 DNA reads as TGTGCCAGCAGCTTGAGCGGGATCATCTATGGCTACACCTTC.

The chain links TRBV2 to TRBJ1-6, with a weak D call TRBD1 (5 bases). Germline CDR1 and CDR2: SNHLY and FYNNEI. V was cut by 6 bases and J by 5 bases, with 11 bases left in between. The CDR3 spans 14 residues. In DNA form, the CDR3 reads TGTGCCAGCAGGGGGCAGGGTAATAATTCACCCCTCCACTTT. Translation: CASRGQGNNSPLHF.

Regarding this clone: Since the CDR3 does not end with the conserved phenylalanine or tryptophan, this likely comes from a read error. Because the CDR3's place on the DNA is in doubt, the DNA is left out and the CDR3 is given as listed by TCRdb. This sequence joins TRBV11-2 and TRBJ1-3; TRBD1, the D gene given by the table, was not confirmed from the DNA. The CDR3 length equals 11 residues, ends included. Looked up from germline, CDR1 is SGHAT and CDR2 is FQNNGV. The CDR3 is CASSLGGIQGM.

V usage is TRBV27 and J usage is TRBJ1-5; 7 bases are a match to TRBD1. CDR1 and CDR2 (germline): MNHEY, SMNVEV (reference sequence). Losses at the gene ends were 5 bases for V and 4 bases for J; bases not matched to a gene: 8. The length of the CDR3 is 15 residues. The chain's CDR3 is CASSPSGTVNQPQHF. In DNA form, the CDR3 reads TGTGCCAGCAGTCCCTCCGGGACAGTTAATCAGCCCCAGCATTTT.

The rearrangement uses TRBV14 and TRBJ1-1; 7 nucleotides line up with TRBD1. This CDR3 region has 16 residues. Germline CDR1 and CDR2: SGHDN and FVKESK. V lost 4 bases to trimming and J lost 5 bases; unmatched junction nucleotides: 13. For the CDR3, the DNA is TGTGCCAGCAGCCCGCCGACGTTAGGGGGCTATACTGAAGCTTTCTTT. Translated: CASSPPTLGGYTEAFF. Drawing the rest from reference TRBV14 and TRBJ1-1, the complete variable domain is EAGVTQFPSHSVIEKGQTVTLRCDPISGHDNLYWYRRVMGKEIKFLLHFVKESKQDESGMPNNRFLAERTGGTYSTLKVQPAELEDSGVYFCASSPPTLGGYTEAFFGQGTRLTVV.